Presented here are 27 T cell receptor beta chains from one specimen sequenced in a study of blood T cell repertoires in COVID-19. The assay was immunoSEQ multiplex PCR, and TCRdb's table has in-frame clones only and misses some. The sample has about 140,000 clones, around 88% seen once; the top ten hold over 1.5%. Sequencing was performed on peripheral blood. The receptors shown here come from a woman in her sixties or seventies with acute or convalescent COVID-19.

The genes are TRBV27 and TRBJ1-1; D is unclear. The CDR3 contains 16 residues. The germline gives CDR1 MNHEY, CDR2 SMNVEV (reference sequence). The V gene lost 3 bases and the J gene lost 0 bases, with 14 bases spanning the gap. CDR3 amino acids: CASSFIDAGLNTEAFF. In DNA, the CDR3 is TGTGCCAGCAGTTTTATAGATGCAGGTCTGAACACTGAAGCTTTCTTT.

The chain is built from TRBV3-1 (or the pseudogene TRBV3-2) and TRBJ1-5; D unclear. Germline V lookup: CDR1 LGHDT, CDR2 YNNKEL (reference sequence). V was shortened by 1 base and J by 6 bases, with 4 bases between the two germline ends. The CDR3 spans 12 residues. The CDR3 nucleotides read TGTGCCAGCAGCCAAGCAGGTCAGCCCCAGCATTTT. Translating gives CASSQAGQPQHF.

The CDR3 is CASSFSNYGYTF. CDR3 DNA: TGTGCCAGCAGTTTCTCTAACTATGGCTACACCTTC. The V call is TRBV28, the J call TRBJ1-2; D is ambiguous. V lost 3 bases and J 0 bases, leaving 2 bases between the germline ends. This CDR3 is 12 amino acids long. Germline V CDR1 and CDR2: MDHEN, SYDVKM.

The chain is built from TRBV6-6 and TRBJ1-4; 8 bases are shared with TRBD1. V was clipped by 6 bases and J by 7 bases; unmatched bases: 4. The germline CDR1 and CDR2 sequences are MNHNY and SVGAGI (reference sequence). The length of the CDR3 is 13 residues. The CDR3 loop reads CASRSTGVEKLFF. CDR3 DNA sequence: TGTGCCAGCAGATCGACAGGGGTTGAAAAACTGTTTTTT.

The chain combines TRBV9 with TRBJ1-1, with no clear D. CDR1 is SGDLS and CDR2 is YYNGEE in the germline V gene. Trimming left V 1 base short and J 6 bases short, with 13 bases between. The CDR3 sequence is 14 residues long. CDR3 in amino acids: CASSVSITVPEAFF. The CDR3 nucleotides read TGTGCCAGCAGCGTATCAATCACGGTCCCTGAAGCTTTCTTT.

This clone was detected a few times. The rearrangement joins TRBV2 to TRBJ2-7, with 8 bases matching TRBD1. V shed 7 bases, J shed 3 bases, and the junction held 11 bases outside the gene matches. CDR1 and CDR2 from the germline V gene are SNHLY and FYNNEI. The CDR3 is 15 residues long. The CDR3 bases are TGTGCCAGCATAGGTCAGAGGGACAGGTACTACGAGCAGTACTTC. As protein: CASIGQRDRYYEQYF.

The chain has TRBV2 and TRBJ1-5, with TRBD1 identical over 10 bases. The CDR3 covers 14 residues. Germline V lookup: CDR1 SNHLY, CDR2 FYNNEI. The CDR3 DNA reads as TGTTCGTCCGGACAGGGGGTTAGCAATCAGCCCCAGCATTTT. Translated: CSSGQGVSNQPQHF.

This chain connects TRBV30 to TRBJ2-3, with D unresolved. Germline V CDR1 and CDR2: GTSNPN, SVGIG (reference sequence). This CDR3 spans 14 amino acids. V lost 3 bases, J lost 0 bases, and 10 bases lay in between. The CDR3 loop is CAWREWRSTDTQYF. Here the CDR3 DNA reads TGTGCCTGGAGAGAATGGCGGAGCACAGATACGCAGTATTTT. Based on the CDR3 plus reference TRBV30 and TRBJ2-3, the full variable domain is SQTIHQWPATLVQPVGSPLSLECTVEGTSNPNLYWYRQAAGRGLQLLFYSVGIGQISSEVPQNLSASRPQDRQFILSSKKLLLSDSGFYLCAWREWRSTDTQYFGPGTRLTVL.

This chain links TRBV25-1 with TRBJ1-4; D call uncertain. This CDR3 comprises 13 residues. The germline V gene encodes CDR1 MGHDK and CDR2 SYGVNS. Trimming stripped 1 base from V and 9 bases from J, with 9 bases between. CDR3 sequence reads: CASSESGSKKLFF. The CDR3, as DNA: TGTGCCAGCAGTGAATCCGGTTCGAAAAAACTGTTTTTT.

The rearrangement uses TRBV2 and TRBJ1-3; D is unclear. CDR3 length: 15 amino acids. CDR1 is SNHLY, CDR2 FYNNEI, per germline. The V end was cut by 3 bases, the J end by 0 bases, with 9 bases between. CDR3 DNA sequence: TGTGCCAGCAGTGAGGGTCAGGCCTCTGGAAACACCATATATTTT. This codes for CASSEGQASGNTIYF.

The V call is TRBV9, the J call TRBJ2-1; 14 bases map to TRBD2. J gave up 10 bases and V 4 bases, and 10 bases lay outside the gene matches. CDR1 is SGDLS and CDR2 is YYNGEE in the germline V gene. This CDR3 contains 16 residues. The CDR3 reads CASSPGTSGGAVEQFF. As DNA, the CDR3 is TGTGCCAGCAGCCCGGGGACTAGCGGGGGAGCAGTCGAGCAGTTCTTC.

This chain connects TRBV7-2 to TRBJ1-3, with a possible D match to TRBD1 (5 bases). The V end was cut by 3 bases, the J end by 3 bases, with 6 bases between. Germline CDR1 is SGHTA and CDR2 is FQGNSA. The CDR3 is 13 residues long. The CDR3 coding sequence is TGTGCCAGCAGCTTCGGACATGGAAACACCATATATTTT. It codes for CASSFGHGNTIYF. Full variable domain (rest looked up from reference TRBV7-2 and TRBJ1-3): GAGVSQSPSNKVTEKGKDVELRCDPISGHTALYWYRQSLGQGLEFLIYFQGNSAPDKSGLPSDRFSAERTGGSVSTLTIQRTQQEDSAVYLCASSFGHGNTIYFGEGSWLTVV.

The chain carries TRBV7-3 and TRBJ1-5; D remains unclear. Germline V gives CDR1 SGHTA, CDR2 FQGTGA. The V end lost 0 bases, the J end lost 7 bases, and 7 bases lay between the germline ends. CDR3 length equals 13 residues. CDR3 residues: CASSLTTGQPQHF. In DNA form, the CDR3 reads TGTGCCAGCAGCTTAACGACCGGGCAGCCCCAGCATTTT.

The chain links TRBV7-2 to TRBJ1-2, with D possibly matching TRBD1 (6 bases). Germline V gene sequence: CDR1 SGHTA, CDR2 FQGNSA. This CDR3 contains 13 residues. V gave up 1 base and J gave up 4 bases, with 7 bases separating them. CDR3 region: CASSLGTAYGYTF. CDR3 in DNA: TGTGCCAGCAGCTTAGGGACAGCCTATGGCTACACCTTC.

The rearrangement uses TRBV6-5 and TRBJ2-7, with D perhaps TRBD1 (6 bases). V was pared by 6 bases and J by 0 bases, with 15 bases between. CDR1 and CDR2 (germline): MNHEY, SVGAGI. The CDR3 spans 15 residues. The CDR3 is CASRAGQLSSYEQYF. The CDR3 bases are TGTGCCAGCAGGGCTGGACAGCTGAGCTCCTACGAGCAGTACTTC.

This clone was counted once. The chain carries TRBV4-1 and TRBJ2-7; D is perhaps TRBD1 (5 bases). V dropped 4 bases and J dropped 5 bases, with 18 bases sitting between them. CDR3 size: 15 residues. Looked up from germline, CDR1 is MGHRA and CDR2 is YSYEKL. For the CDR3, the DNA is TGCGCCAGCAGCCCGTTGGCCAGGGTGACTCACGAGCAGTACTTC. Translation: CASSPLARVTHEQYF.

CDR3 sequence: CAWSGGGSSYEQYF. Here the CDR3 DNA reads TGTGCCTGGAGTGGAGGGGGAAGCTCCTACGAGCAGTACTTC. The chain employs TRBV30 and TRBJ2-7; a weak D match, TRBD1 (6 bases). This CDR3 comprises 14 residues. V shed 1 base and J shed 0 bases, with 10 bases lying between them. Germline loops: CDR1 GTSNPN, CDR2 SVGIG (reference sequence). Complete variable domain (other parts from reference TRBV30 and TRBJ2-7): SQTIHQWPATLVQPVGSPLSLECTVEGTSNPNLYWYRQAAGRGLQLLFYSVGIGQISSEVPQNLSASRPQDRQFILSSKKLLLSDSGFYLCAWSGGGSSYEQYFGPGTRLTVT.

The chain has TRBV5-8 and TRBJ1-5; D gene uncertain. Germline CDR1 SGHTS, CDR2 YDEGEE. This CDR3 has 16 residues. Trimming shortened V by 5 bases and J by 3 bases, and 18 bases separated the two germline ends. The CDR3 protein is CASRLVAAGDNQPQHF. The CDR3 region has the DNA TGTGCCAGCAGGTTAGTGGCAGCAGGCGACAATCAGCCCCAGCATTTT.

The gene calls are TRBV28 and TRBJ1-2; D might be TRBD1 (6 bases). The CDR3 covers 17 residues. Trimming cost V 3 bases and J 0 bases, with 17 bases left between them. Looked up from germline, CDR1 is MDHEN and CDR2 is SYDVKM. The chain's CDR3 is CASSFNYREPSNYGYTF. DNA of the CDR3: TGTGCCAGCAGTTTTAATTACAGGGAACCTTCTAACTATGGCTACACCTTC.

This clone was observed once. The rearrangement links TRBV28 to TRBJ1-2; D uncertain. Trimming pared 7 bases from V and 3 bases from J, leaving 9 bases between. The V gene's germline CDR1 is MDHEN and CDR2 SYDVKM. This CDR3 contains 12 residues. CDR3 coding DNA: TGTGCCAGCACCCGGGGAGACTATGGCTACACCTTC. It yields the protein CASTRGDYGYTF.

This chain joins TRBV5-4 and TRBJ2-1; 9 bases line up with TRBD2. The CDR3 loop spans 15 amino acids. Losses at the gene ends were 2 bases for V and 5 bases for J; bases not matched to a gene: 5. Germline-derived CDR1 and CDR2 are SGHNT and YYREEE (reference sequence). CDR3 region: CASSLGTSLHNEQFF. In DNA form, the CDR3 reads TGTGCCAGCAGCTTAGGGACTAGCCTCCACAATGAGCAGTTCTTC.

V usage is TRBV3-1 (or the pseudogene TRBV3-2) and J usage is TRBJ1-2; 8 bases agree with TRBD1. This CDR3 region has 13 residues. V was clipped by 3 bases and J by 8 bases; unmatched bases: 5. Germline CDR1 LGHDT, CDR2 YNNKEL (reference sequence). The CDR3, as DNA: TGTGCCAGCAGCCACCAGGGGGCGGGGGGCTACACCTTC. Translating gives CASSHQGAGGYTF.

The chain uses TRBV11-3 and TRBJ1-1; D gene uncertain. The ends were cut back, 3 bases at V and 1 base at J, with 6 bases in the middle. The CDR3 spans 13 residues. The germline CDR1 and CDR2 sequences are SGHNT and YENEEA. The CDR3 bases are TGTGCCAGCAGCTTTTCGAGGAACACTGAAGCTTTCTTT. Translation gives CASSFSRNTEAFF.

The CDR3 sequence: CASSLEGLYEQYF. CDR3 nucleotide sequence: TGTGCCAGCAGTTTAGAAGGACTCTACGAGCAGTACTTC. The chain links TRBV28 to TRBJ2-7, with D possibly being TRBD2 (5 bases). The germline CDR1 and CDR2 sequences are MDHEN and SYDVKM. The CDR3 length is 13 residues. Trimming shortened V by 2 bases and J by 3 bases, and 8 bases separated the two germline ends.

V is TRBV6-5 and J is TRBJ2-1, with 9 nucleotides matching TRBD1. The V segment lost 6 bases and the J segment 8 bases; nucleotides outside the gene matches: 8. CDR3 length: 14 residues. Germline V gives CDR1 MNHEY, CDR2 SVGAGI. CDR3 in amino acids: CASRERTGDDEQFF. In nucleotides, the CDR3 is TGTGCCAGCAGGGAGAGGACAGGGGACGATGAGCAGTTCTTC.

The V and J genes are TRBV7-3 and TRBJ2-3; no definite D call. This CDR3 has 13 amino acids. Germline loops: CDR1 SGHTA, CDR2 FQGTGA. V was clipped by 5 bases and J by 2 bases, with 8 bases between them. CDR3 in DNA: TGTGCCAGCAGCACAGAAATCACAGATACGCAGTATTTT. Translating gives CASSTEITDTQYF.

The chain recombines TRBV7-2 with TRBJ2-7, with 14 bases that match TRBD2. Germline loops: CDR1 SGHTA, CDR2 FQGNSA. CDR3 length: 16 amino acids. The junction had 10 bases not matched to a gene; V was cut back by 5 bases and J by 7 bases. This chain's CDR3 is CASSEPRTSGGLEQYF. The CDR3 bases are TGTGCCAGCAGCGAACCCCGGACTAGCGGGGGGTTAGAGCAGTACTTC.